The rows below give T cell receptor beta chains drawn from one sample of a study of vaccination and CD4 T cells after COVID-19. TCRdb passed the PCR reads through MiXCR, listing each CDR3 protein once. The table has under 8,000 distinct CDR3 sequences, 41% seen once; the top ten hold around 37%. What these receptors recognize is not known. Sequenced material: CD4+ T cells from blood, cultured in vitro. Every receptor here comes from a human donor in good health. Each CDR3 is given with its conserved first and last residue. Fields, in order: D gene, J gene, clone size, V gene, CDR3 length, CDR3 protein, CDR3 DNA. The D gene is left open where the match is weak. Not every row has a clone size; where given, it reads once, few, many or a size class.

d_call: -
j_call: TRBJ2-1
clone_size: -
v_call: TRBV7-3
cdr3_length: 15
cdr3_aa: CASSPLGGLYNEQFF
cdr3_nt: TGTGCCAGCAGCCCTCTCGGAGGACTCTACAATGAGCAGTTCTTC

d_call: -
j_call: TRBJ2-1
clone_size: -
v_call: TRBV10-3
cdr3_length: 15
cdr3_aa: CAISDRSGAYNEQFF
cdr3_nt: TGTGCCATCAGTGACCGTAGCGGAGCCTACAATGAGCAGTTCTTC

d_call: -
j_call: TRBJ1-3
clone_size: -
v_call: TRBV6-1
cdr3_length: 16
cdr3_aa: CASSEAPLSSGNTIYF
cdr3_nt: TGTGCCAGCAGTGAAGCGCCCCTAAGCTCTGGAAACACCATATATTTT

d_call: -
j_call: TRBJ2-3
clone_size: -
v_call: TRBV29-1
cdr3_length: 19
cdr3_aa: CSVGGPARLRDPSTDTQYF
cdr3_nt: TGCAGCGTTGGCGGGCCGGCCAGACTGAGAGACCCTAGCACAGATACGCAGTATTTT

d_call: -
j_call: TRBJ2-7
clone_size: -
v_call: TRBV7-7
cdr3_length: 17
cdr3_aa: CASSLDQFRDASYEQYF
cdr3_nt: TGTGCTAGCAGCTTAGATCAATTTAGGGACGCCTCCTACGAGCAGTACTTC

d_call: -
j_call: TRBJ2-7
clone_size: medium-sized
v_call: TRBV20-1
cdr3_length: 16
cdr3_aa: CSARDQGGRPSYEQYF
cdr3_nt: TGCAGTGCTAGAGATCAAGGTGGGCGGCCTTCCTACGAGCAGTACTTC

d_call: -
j_call: TRBJ1-2
clone_size: -
v_call: TRBV7-2
cdr3_length: 14
cdr3_aa: CASSISGAYYGYTF
cdr3_nt: TGTGCCAGCAGCATCAGCGGGGCTTACTATGGCTACACCTTC

d_call: -
j_call: TRBJ1-1
clone_size: -
v_call: TRBV5-6
cdr3_length: 12
cdr3_aa: CASSLAAGEAFF
cdr3_nt: TGTGCCAGCAGCTTGGCGGCTGGTGAAGCTTTCTTT

d_call: -
j_call: TRBJ2-3
clone_size: once
v_call: TRBV20-1
cdr3_length: 14
cdr3_aa: CSAKKGGPTDTQYF
cdr3_nt: TGCAGTGCCAAAAAAGGCGGACCCACAGATACGCAGTATTTT

d_call: TRBD2
j_call: TRBJ2-3
clone_size: few
v_call: TRBV7-3
cdr3_length: 15
cdr3_aa: CASSIAGGGTDTQYF
cdr3_nt: TGTGCCAGCAGCATAGCGGGCGGGGGCACAGATACGCAGTATTTT

d_call: TRBD2
j_call: TRBJ2-3
clone_size: once
v_call: TRBV19
cdr3_length: 15
cdr3_aa: CASSQTSGRTDTQYF
cdr3_nt: TGTGCCAGTAGTCAGACTAGCGGGAGGACAGATACGCAGTATTTT

d_call: -
j_call: TRBJ2-2
clone_size: -
v_call: TRBV11-3
cdr3_length: 16
cdr3_aa: CASSPRQILNTGELFF
cdr3_nt: TGTGCCAGCAGCCCTCGACAGATCTTGAACACCGGGGAGCTGTTTTTT

d_call: TRBD1
j_call: TRBJ1-5
clone_size: -
v_call: TRBV19
cdr3_length: 14
cdr3_aa: CASSLEQGSQPQHF
cdr3_nt: TGTGCCAGTAGTCTGGAACAGGGGTCCCAGCCCCAGCATTTT

d_call: TRBD1
j_call: TRBJ2-7
clone_size: -
v_call: TRBV6-1
cdr3_length: 14
cdr3_aa: CASSRQGTRWEQYF
cdr3_nt: TGTGCCAGCAGCCGACAGGGGACCAGGTGGGAGCAGTACTTC

d_call: TRBD1
j_call: TRBJ1-2
clone_size: -
v_call: TRBV28
cdr3_length: 11
cdr3_aa: CASKTGYGYTF
cdr3_nt: TGTGCCAGCAAGACAGGGTATGGCTACACCTTC

d_call: -
j_call: TRBJ1-5
clone_size: -
v_call: TRBV6-1
cdr3_length: 15
cdr3_aa: CASSEPQGLNQPQHF
cdr3_nt: TGTGCCAGCAGTGAACCCCAGGGGCTCAATCAGCCCCAGCATTTT

d_call: TRBD1
j_call: TRBJ2-3
clone_size: -
v_call: TRBV27
cdr3_length: 18
cdr3_aa: CASSSPGTGRIGTDTQYF
cdr3_nt: TGTGCCAGCAGTTCTCCGGGGACAGGGAGGATAGGGACAGATACGCAGTATTTT

d_call: -
j_call: TRBJ2-1
clone_size: few
v_call: TRBV6-2/TRBV6-3
cdr3_length: 16
cdr3_aa: CASSYWGGTRYNEQFF
cdr3_nt: TGTGCCAGCAGTTACTGGGGCGGGACCCGATACAATGAGCAGTTCTTC

d_call: -
j_call: TRBJ1-2
clone_size: few
v_call: TRBV20-1
cdr3_length: 14
cdr3_aa: CSASPRGAVGGYTF
cdr3_nt: TGCAGTGCTAGTCCCCGAGGGGCAGTTGGGGGCTACACCTTC

d_call: -
j_call: TRBJ1-2
clone_size: -
v_call: TRBV27
cdr3_length: 12
cdr3_aa: CASSGWGYGYTF
cdr3_nt: TGTGCCAGCAGTGGATGGGGCTATGGCTACACCTTC

d_call: -
j_call: TRBJ2-7
clone_size: few
v_call: TRBV15
cdr3_length: 14
cdr3_aa: CATSRGPSWEEQYF
cdr3_nt: TGTGCCACCAGCAGAGGCCCCTCGTGGGAGGAGCAGTACTTC

d_call: -
j_call: TRBJ1-2
clone_size: -
v_call: TRBV6-1
cdr3_length: 14
cdr3_aa: CASSDLPQAYGYTF
cdr3_nt: TGTGCCAGCAGTGATCTGCCCCAGGCCTATGGCTACACCTTC

d_call: -
j_call: TRBJ2-1
clone_size: -
v_call: TRBV20-1
cdr3_length: 11
cdr3_aa: CSARDYNEQFF
cdr3_nt: TGCAGTGCTAGAGACTACAATGAGCAGTTCTTC

d_call: TRBD2
j_call: TRBJ2-5
clone_size: few
v_call: TRBV20-1
cdr3_length: 14
cdr3_aa: CSAPGLAGVETQYF
cdr3_nt: TGCAGTGCCCCCGGACTAGCGGGAGTGGAGACCCAGTACTTC

d_call: -
j_call: TRBJ2-2
clone_size: -
v_call: TRBV20-1
cdr3_length: 14
cdr3_aa: CSAVRKWDTGELFF
cdr3_nt: TGCAGTGCGGTACGCAAATGGGACACCGGGGAGCTGTTTTTT

d_call: TRBD1
j_call: TRBJ2-1
clone_size: -
v_call: TRBV6-1
cdr3_length: 13
cdr3_aa: CASRDRGLDEQFF
cdr3_nt: TGTGCCAGCAGGGACAGGGGGTTAGATGAGCAGTTCTTC

d_call: -
j_call: TRBJ2-1
clone_size: few
v_call: TRBV25-1
cdr3_length: 16
cdr3_aa: CASSGERSGVYNEQFF
cdr3_nt: TGTGCCAGCAGTGGTGAGAGGAGCGGAGTATACAATGAGCAGTTCTTC

d_call: TRBD2
j_call: TRBJ2-5
clone_size: few
v_call: TRBV20-1
cdr3_length: 16
cdr3_aa: CSAGTSGRALLETQYF
cdr3_nt: TGCAGTGCTGGGACTAGCGGGAGGGCCCTGTTGGAGACCCAGTACTTC

d_call: TRBD1
j_call: TRBJ1-2
clone_size: few
v_call: TRBV29-1
cdr3_length: 15
cdr3_aa: CSVLDRRLANYGYTF
cdr3_nt: TGCAGCGTTCTGGACAGGCGATTAGCTAACTATGGCTACACCTTC

d_call: TRBD1
j_call: TRBJ1-5
clone_size: -
v_call: TRBV19
cdr3_length: 14
cdr3_aa: CASSLRDRIQPQHF
cdr3_nt: TGTGCCAGTAGCCTCCGGGACAGGATCCAGCCCCAGCATTTT

d_call: -
j_call: TRBJ2-2
clone_size: -
v_call: TRBV7-2
cdr3_length: 16
cdr3_aa: CASSLFGQGYTGELFF
cdr3_nt: TGTGCCAGCAGCTTATTTGGGCAAGGATACACCGGGGAGCTGTTTTTT

d_call: TRBD2
j_call: TRBJ2-3
clone_size: few
v_call: TRBV27
cdr3_length: 17
cdr3_aa: CASSSPYSLAGADTQYF
cdr3_nt: TGTGCCAGCAGTTCCCCCTACTCACTAGCGGGAGCGGATACGCAGTATTTT

d_call: -
j_call: TRBJ2-1
clone_size: -
v_call: TRBV7-9
cdr3_length: 15
cdr3_aa: CASSSHRLYGDEQFF
cdr3_nt: TGTGCCAGCAGCTCCCATCGACTCTACGGGGATGAGCAGTTCTTC

d_call: -
j_call: TRBJ2-7
clone_size: -
v_call: TRBV28
cdr3_length: 15
cdr3_aa: CASSSSSAGNNEQYF
cdr3_nt: TGTGCCAGCAGTTCCTCTTCGGCAGGGAATAACGAGCAGTACTTC

d_call: -
j_call: TRBJ1-1
clone_size: few
v_call: TRBV6-1
cdr3_length: 15
cdr3_aa: CASSLSGQTNTEAFF
cdr3_nt: TGTGCCAGCAGCTTAAGCGGACAGACGAACACTGAAGCTTTCTTT